The TCR beta chain under discussion was sequenced for a study of blood T cell repertoires in COVID-19. Across the whole study: Samples representing acute and convalescent COVID-19 were sourced from the United States, Italy and Spain. Nucleic acid was either cDNA or gDNA, and it came from T cells, B-cell-depleted T cells, or PBMCs.

Original data processing: Estimates of nucleated cell counts were drawn from the amplification of reference gene primers. Generated by immunoSEQ multiplex PCR, the TCRdb table keeps only in-frame clones and is missing some. D and trimming come from the DNA, and the V and J calls and clone size come from that table. Among roughly 250,000 clones, around 90% were seen once, and the ten largest hold 0.9% to 1%. The V and J ends lost 10 bases and 6 bases, in that order; junction bases with no gene match: 8. The CDR3 sequence is 13 residues long. Germline V gene sequence: CDR1 MNHEY, CDR2 SVGAGI. Specimen: peripheral blood. The receptor was derived from a woman in her thirties or forties who had recovered from COVID-19. This chain uses TRBV6-5 with TRBJ2-7, with TRBD1 matching 11 bases. The CDR3 DNA is TGTGCCACCCGCCGGGACAGGGGGGTCGAGCAGTACTTC. Its translation: CATRRDRGVEQYF.